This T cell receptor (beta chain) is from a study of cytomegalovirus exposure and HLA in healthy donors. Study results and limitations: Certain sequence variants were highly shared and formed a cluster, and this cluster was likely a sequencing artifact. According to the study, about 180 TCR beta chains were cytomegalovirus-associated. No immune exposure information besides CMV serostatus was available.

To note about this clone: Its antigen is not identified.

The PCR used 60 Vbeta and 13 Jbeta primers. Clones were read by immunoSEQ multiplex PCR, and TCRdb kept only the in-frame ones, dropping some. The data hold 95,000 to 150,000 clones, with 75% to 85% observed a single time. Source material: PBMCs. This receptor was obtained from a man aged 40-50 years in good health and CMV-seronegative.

For the CDR3, the DNA is TGTGCCAGCAGCCTATCCTTTGTGCGATCCTACGAGCAGTACTTC. Its translation: CASSLSFVRSYEQYF. V and J are TRBV7-2 and TRBJ2-7, with D uncertain. This CDR3 region has 15 residues. Trimming removed 5 bases from V and 1 base from J, with 15 bases in between. Germline loops: CDR1 SGHTA, CDR2 FQGNSA. The full variable domain, in which reference TRBV7-2 and TRBJ2-7 provide the parts outside the CDR3, is GAGVSQSPSNKVTEKGKDVELRCDPISGHTALYWYRQSLGQGLEFLIYFQGNSAPDKSGLPSDRFSAERTGGSVSTLTIQRTQQEDSAVYLCASSLSFVRSYEQYFGPGTRLTVT.